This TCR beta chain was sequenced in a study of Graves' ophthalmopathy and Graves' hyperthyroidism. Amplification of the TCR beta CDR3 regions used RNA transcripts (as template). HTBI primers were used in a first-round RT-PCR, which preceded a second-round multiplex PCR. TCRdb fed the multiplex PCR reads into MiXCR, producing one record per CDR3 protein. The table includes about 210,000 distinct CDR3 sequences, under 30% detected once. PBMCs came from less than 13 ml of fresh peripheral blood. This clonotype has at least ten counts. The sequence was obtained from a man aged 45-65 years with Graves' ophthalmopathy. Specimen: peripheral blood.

The CDR3 DNA reads TGTGCCAGCAGCAACCGACAGGGCCAAAGGACTGAAGCTTTCTTT. This encodes CASSNRQGQRTEAFF. The genes are TRBV12-3 or TRBV12-4 and TRBJ1-1; the match to TRBD1 covers 7 bases. V dropped 6 bases and J dropped 5; count of bases not matched to a gene: 12. The CDR3 is made up of 15 amino acids.